This T cell receptor beta chain was recovered during a study of liver allograft versus peripheral blood T cells. Across the study: Intrahepatic T cell receptor repertoires from transplanted livers were compared against repertoires in recipients' peripheral blood.

This clonotype qualifies as medium-sized (0.01 to 0.1%). What it recognizes is unknown. Each CDR3 protein gets one entry after TCRdb re-called the reads with MiXCR. This table holds about 11,000 distinct CDR3 sequences, about 23% found once. Study-level findings and limits: Inside liver allografts, T cell receptor repertoires reportedly diverged from the repertoires found in peripheral blood.

V gave up 0 bases and J gave up 8 bases, with 12 bases separating them. The CDR3 extends over 15 amino acids. Germline loops: CDR1 SGDLS, CDR2 YYNGEE. V usage is TRBV9 and J usage is TRBJ1-6, with D unclear. This clonotype was obtained from a human patient who had a liver transplant. Some T cells may be graft donor cells. The CDR3 loop is CASSVVAAEDSPLHF. CDR3 DNA sequence: TGTGCCAGCAGCGTAGTGGCCGCCGAGGATTCACCCCTCCACTTT.